Detailed here is one T cell receptor (beta chain). Its antigen is not identified. Germline V gives CDR1 KGHSH, CDR2 LQKENI. V gave up 6 bases and J gave up 0 bases; unmatched junction bases: 7. The CDR3 runs to 15 residues. Sequenced by immunoSEQ multiplex PCR; TCRdb stores in-frame clones only, minus some. The sample lists fewer than 120,000 clones; about four fifths were seen once. These data originate in a study of T cell responses to AZD1222 COVID-19 vaccine. Overall study findings and caveats: Regions 160-218 and 743-854 held dominance among vaccine-associated CD4 TCRs, which spanned spike. None of the repertoires were sampled until the peak T cell response had passed. Just 5 to 7 AZD1222 recipients tested seropositive at baseline.

The source of this sequence is an adult in good health. The V call is TRBV18, the J call TRBJ1-2; 7 bases line up with TRBD1. Sequencing used peripheral blood, obtained on day 0 of AZD1222 vaccination. The CDR3 bases are TGTGCCAGCTCCCGGGAGACAGGGCCTAACTATGGCTACACCTTC. It translates to CASSRETGPNYGYTF.